Included here is one T cell receptor (beta chain) sequence, with context. Its cognate antigen is unknown. This specimen belongs to a study of cytomegalovirus exposure and HLA in healthy donors. Points from the study as a whole: An apparent linkage of common viral pathogens to several of the most significant clusters emerged in a later analysis.

Use of 60 Vbeta and 13 Jbeta primers characterized the PCR. Sequencing was performed with immunoSEQ multiplex PCR; in TCRdb, only in-frame clones are kept and a portion is missing. The repertoire consists of under 150,000 clones, with roughly 79% occurring once and the leading ten covering about 1.5%. The sequence was collected from a man younger than 45 in good health and CMV-seropositive. Sample: PBMCs.

CDR3 region: CASSLTGGDYEQYF. The CDR3 DNA follows: TGTGCCAGCAGTTTAACAGGGGGCGACTACGAGCAGTACTTC. The chain joins TRBV28 to TRBJ2-7; TRBD1 agrees at 9 bases. Germline trimming cut 2 bases from V and 3 bases from J; bases unmatched to any gene: 2. CDR3 length equals 14 residues. Germline V CDR1 and CDR2: MDHEN, SYDVKM.